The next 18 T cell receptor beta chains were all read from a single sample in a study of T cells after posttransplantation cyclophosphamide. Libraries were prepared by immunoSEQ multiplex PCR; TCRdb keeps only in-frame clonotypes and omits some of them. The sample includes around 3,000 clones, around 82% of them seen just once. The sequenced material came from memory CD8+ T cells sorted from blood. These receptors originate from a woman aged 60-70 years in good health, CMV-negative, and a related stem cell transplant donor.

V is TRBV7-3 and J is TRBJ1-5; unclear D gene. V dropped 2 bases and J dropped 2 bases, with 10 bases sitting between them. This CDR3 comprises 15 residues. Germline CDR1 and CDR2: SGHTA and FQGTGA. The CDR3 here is CASSLSQPGNQPQHF. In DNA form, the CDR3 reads TGTGCCAGCAGCTTATCACAGCCGGGCAATCAGCCCCAGCATTTT.

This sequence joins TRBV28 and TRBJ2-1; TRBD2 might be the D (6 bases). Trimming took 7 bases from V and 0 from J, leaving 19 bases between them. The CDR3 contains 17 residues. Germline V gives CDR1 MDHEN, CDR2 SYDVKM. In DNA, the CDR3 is TGTGCCAGCACCTTTTTATGGGCGGGGCTCTCCTACAATGAGCAGTTCTTC. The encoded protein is CASTFLWAGLSYNEQFF.

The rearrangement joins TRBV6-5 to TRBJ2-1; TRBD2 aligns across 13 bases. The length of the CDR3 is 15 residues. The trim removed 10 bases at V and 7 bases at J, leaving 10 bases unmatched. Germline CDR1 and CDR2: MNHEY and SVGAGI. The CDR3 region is CATFPTSGRPNEQFF. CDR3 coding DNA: TGTGCCACCTTCCCGACTAGCGGGAGGCCGAATGAGCAGTTCTTC.

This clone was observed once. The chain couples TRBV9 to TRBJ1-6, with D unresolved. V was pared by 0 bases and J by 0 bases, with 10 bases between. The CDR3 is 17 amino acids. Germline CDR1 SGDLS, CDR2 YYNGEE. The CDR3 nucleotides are TGTGCCAGCAGCGTAGATGGGAGGGACTCCTATAATTCACCCCTCCACTTT. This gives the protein CASSVDGRDSYNSPLHF.

The CDR3 reads CANRTPGELFF. CDR3 nucleotides: TGTGCCAACCGGACTCCCGGGGAGCTGTTTTTT. The chain employs TRBV9 and TRBJ2-2; D perhaps matches TRBD2 (5 bases). Trimming cost V 9 bases and J 6 bases, with 9 bases left between them. Germline-derived CDR1 and CDR2 are SGDLS and YYNGEE. This CDR3 has 11 residues.

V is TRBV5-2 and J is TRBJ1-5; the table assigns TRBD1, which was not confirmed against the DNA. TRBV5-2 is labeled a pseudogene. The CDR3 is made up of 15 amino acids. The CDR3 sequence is CASSPTTAGSQPQHF. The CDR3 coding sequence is TGTGCCAGCAGCCCCACCACGGCAGGTTCACAGCCCCAGCATTTT.

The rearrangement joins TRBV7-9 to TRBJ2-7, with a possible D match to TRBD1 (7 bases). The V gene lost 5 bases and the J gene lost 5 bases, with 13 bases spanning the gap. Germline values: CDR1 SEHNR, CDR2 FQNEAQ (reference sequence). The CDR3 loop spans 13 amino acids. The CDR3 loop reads CASSAAGGNEQYF. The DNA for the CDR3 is TGTGCCAGCAGCGCGGCAGGGGGGAACGAGCAGTACTTC.

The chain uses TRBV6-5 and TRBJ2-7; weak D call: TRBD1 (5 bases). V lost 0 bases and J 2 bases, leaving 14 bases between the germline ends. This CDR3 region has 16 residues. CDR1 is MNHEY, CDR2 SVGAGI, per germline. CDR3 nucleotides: TGTGCCAGCAGTTACTCGAACCCAGGCAGGGCCTACGAGCAGTACTTC. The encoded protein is CASSYSNPGRAYEQYF.

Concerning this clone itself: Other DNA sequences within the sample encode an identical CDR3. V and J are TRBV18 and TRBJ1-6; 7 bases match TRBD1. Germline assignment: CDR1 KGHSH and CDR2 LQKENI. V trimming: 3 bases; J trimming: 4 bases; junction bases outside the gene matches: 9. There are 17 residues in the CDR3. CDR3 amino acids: CASSPEKGAKYNSPLHF. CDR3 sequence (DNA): TGTGCCAGCTCACCCGAAAAGGGGGCAAAGTATAATTCACCCCTCCACTTT. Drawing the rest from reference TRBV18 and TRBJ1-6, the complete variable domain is NAGVMQNPRHLVRRRGQEARLRCSPMKGHSHVYWYRQLPEEGLKFMVYLQKENIIDESGMPKERFSAEFPKEGPSILRIQQVVRGDSAAYFCASSPEKGAKYNSPLHFGNGTRLTVT.

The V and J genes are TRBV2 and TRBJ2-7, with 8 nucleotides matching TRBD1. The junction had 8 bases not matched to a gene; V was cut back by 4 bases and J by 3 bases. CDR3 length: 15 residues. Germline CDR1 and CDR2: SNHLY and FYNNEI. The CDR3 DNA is TGTGCCAGCAGTGGTCTCGGGGACAGGAACTACGAGCAGTACTTC. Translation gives CASSGLGDRNYEQYF.

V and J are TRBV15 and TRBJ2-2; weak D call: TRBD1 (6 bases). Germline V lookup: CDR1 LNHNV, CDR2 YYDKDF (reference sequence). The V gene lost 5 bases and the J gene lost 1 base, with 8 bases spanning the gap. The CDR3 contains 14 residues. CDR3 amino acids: CATSYRVNTGELFF. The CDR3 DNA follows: TGTGCCACCAGCTACAGGGTGAACACCGGGGAGCTGTTTTTT.

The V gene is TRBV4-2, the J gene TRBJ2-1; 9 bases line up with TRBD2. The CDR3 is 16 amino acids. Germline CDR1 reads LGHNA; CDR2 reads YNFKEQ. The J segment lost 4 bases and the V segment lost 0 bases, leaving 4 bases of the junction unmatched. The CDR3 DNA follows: TGTGCCAGCAGCCAAGAGGAGCTAGCGGGGTACAATGAGCAGTTCTTC. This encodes CASSQEELAGYNEQFF.

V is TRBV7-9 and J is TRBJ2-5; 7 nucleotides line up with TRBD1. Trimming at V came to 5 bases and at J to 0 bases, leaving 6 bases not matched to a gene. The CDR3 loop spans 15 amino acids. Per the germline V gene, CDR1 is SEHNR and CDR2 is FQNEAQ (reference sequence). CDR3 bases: TGTGCCAGCAGCCCAGAGGGACAGAACCAAGAGACCCAGTACTTC. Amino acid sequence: CASSPEGQNQETQYF.

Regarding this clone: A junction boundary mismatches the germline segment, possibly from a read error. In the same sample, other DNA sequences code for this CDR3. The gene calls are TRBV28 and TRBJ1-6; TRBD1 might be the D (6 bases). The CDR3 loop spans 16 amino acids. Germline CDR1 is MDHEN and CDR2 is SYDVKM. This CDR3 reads CASSGLDRNINSPLHF. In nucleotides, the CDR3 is TGTGCCAGCAGCGGATTGGACAGAAATATCAATTCCCCCCTCCACTTT.

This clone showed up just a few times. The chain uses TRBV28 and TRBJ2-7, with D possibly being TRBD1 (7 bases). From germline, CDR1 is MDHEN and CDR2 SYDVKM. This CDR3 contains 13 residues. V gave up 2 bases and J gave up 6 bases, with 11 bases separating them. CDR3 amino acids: CASSLGGGSEQYF. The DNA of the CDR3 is TGTGCCAGCAGTTTAGGAGGGGGCAGCGAGCAGTACTTC.

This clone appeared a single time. DNA for the CDR3: TGTGCCAGCAGCGGAAACAGGGAGCTGAACACTGAAGCTTTCTTT. Translation gives CASSGNRELNTEAFF. The V call is TRBV11-1, the J call TRBJ1-1, with D perhaps TRBD1 (6 bases). The CDR3 contains 15 residues. With 5 bases removed from V and 0 bases from J, the gap between germline ends came to 13 bases. Germline assignment: CDR1 SGHAT and CDR2 FQDESV (reference sequence).

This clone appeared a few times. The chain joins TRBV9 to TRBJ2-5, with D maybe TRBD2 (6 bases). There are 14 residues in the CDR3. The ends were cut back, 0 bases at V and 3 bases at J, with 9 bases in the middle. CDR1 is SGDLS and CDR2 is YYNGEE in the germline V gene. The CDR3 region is CASSVAASEETQYF. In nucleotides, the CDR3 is TGTGCCAGCAGCGTAGCGGCTAGCGAAGAGACCCAGTACTTC.

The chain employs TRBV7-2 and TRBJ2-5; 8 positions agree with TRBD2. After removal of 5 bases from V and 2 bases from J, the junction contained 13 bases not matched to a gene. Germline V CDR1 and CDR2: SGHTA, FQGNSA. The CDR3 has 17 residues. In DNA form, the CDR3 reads TGTGCCAGCAGCGACCCAAATAGCGGGAAGTATCAAGAGACCCAGTACTTC. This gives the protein CASSDPNSGKYQETQYF.